This T cell receptor beta chain was observed in a study of T cells in Graves' hyperthyroidism and ophthalmopathy. Study context: Peripheral blood collection took place at initial diagnosis, before any treatment. Study-wide findings and caveats: Blood held most thyroid clonotypes expanded above 0.001 frequency.

V was clipped by 4 bases and J by 7 bases; unmatched bases: 8. This CDR3 has 13 amino acids. Germline V gene data show CDR1 as SQVTM and CDR2 as ANQGSEA. In regard to this clonotype: The antigen remains unidentified.

Researchers took RNA transcripts and amplified the TCR beta CDR3 regions from them. The TCR CDR3 was amplified in a first-round RT-PCR using the HTBI primer set. TCRdb re-analysed the multiplex PCR reads in MiXCR, keeping a single row per CDR3 protein. Among 650,000 to 750,000 distinct CDR3 sequences listed, around 15% were seen once. Patients counted as stable if ophthalmopathy did not develop within 18 months. V and J are TRBV29-1 and TRBJ2-7; 9 bases agree with TRBD2. The clonotype was recovered from a woman between 18 and 29 years old with Graves' hyperthyroidism. Sequencing input: blood. Here the CDR3 DNA reads TGCAGCGTTGCACTAGCGGGTACTAGGGAGCAGTACTTC. Translation: CSVALAGTREQYF.